This paragraph reports one T cell receptor beta chain. The antigen is unknown. The CDR3 extends over 11 amino acids. The V gene's germline CDR1 is DFQATT and CDR2 SNEGSKA (reference sequence). This sample was taken from a study of monozygotic twins with inflammatory bowel disease. Study results and caveats: With others, IBD patients shared fewer clonotypes than healthy twins did, especially with disease activity. A reduction in TCRbeta diversity (inverse Simpson) was seen in IBD patients relative to healthy co-twins.

Making each TCR library took 3,000 to 4,500 ng of total RNA. UMIs with a 6-nucleotide sample barcode were added by template switching. Following a re-call of the 5' RACE reads, TCRdb has one entry per CDR3 protein and lacks DNA. The table lists nearly 450,000 distinct CDR3 sequences. Sequences were obtained from blood. The J gene is TRBJ2-3, the V gene TRBV20-1; TCRdb's D call of TRBD1 is untestable without DNA. The clonotype was recovered from a human donor with ulcerative colitis or Crohn's disease, or a healthy co-twin of an affected twin (not recorded which). The CDR3 is CSAWVGGTQYF.